This T cell receptor (beta chain) originates from a study of HIV-infected patients and healthy controls. CDR1 and CDR2 (germline): SQVTM, ANQGSEA. CDR3 size: 16 residues. V lost 3 bases, J lost 8 bases, and 8 bases stayed unmatched. All unsorted peripheral T cells were captured because whole blood was used without fractionation. An approximately 2.5 ml peripheral blood sample was taken for RNA. Overall study findings and caveats: HIV-infected patients and controls differed significantly in mean usage of eight alpha and eight beta V genes. Slight age and sex differences between study cohorts did not explain the diversity differences.

About 450 ng RNA was reverse transcribed with alpha and beta constant-region primers. Alpha and beta chain libraries were made separately by chain-specific third strand synthesis with multiplexing indices. A 5' RACE adapter with a random hexamer and the SP2 primer site was joined to cDNA. TCRdb re-called the 5' RACE reads through MiXCR, storing one row per CDR3 protein. The table records more than 15,000 distinct CDR3 sequences, less than 15% of them present only once. Comment on this clonotype: Its target is not known.

The TCR originated in an adult in good health. This chain links TRBV29-1 with TRBJ2-4; TRBD2 aligns across 15 bases. The sequenced material came from blood. The CDR3 spells CSVEGTSGGIRDIQYF. The CDR3 bases are TGCAGCGTTGAGGGGACTAGCGGGGGGATAAGAGACATTCAGTACTTC.